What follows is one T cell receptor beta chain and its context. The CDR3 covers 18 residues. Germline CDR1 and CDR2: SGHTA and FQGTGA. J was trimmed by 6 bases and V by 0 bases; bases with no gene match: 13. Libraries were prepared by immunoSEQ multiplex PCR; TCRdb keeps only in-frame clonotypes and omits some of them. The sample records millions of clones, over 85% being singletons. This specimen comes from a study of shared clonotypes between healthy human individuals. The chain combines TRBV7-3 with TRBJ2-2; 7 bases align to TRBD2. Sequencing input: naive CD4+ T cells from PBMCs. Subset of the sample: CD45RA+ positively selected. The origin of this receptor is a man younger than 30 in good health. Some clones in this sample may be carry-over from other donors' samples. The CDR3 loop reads CASSLTGLGEGRSGELFF. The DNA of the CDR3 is TGTGCCAGCAGCTTAACGGGTTTGGGGGAGGGCCGATCCGGGGAGCTGTTTTTT.